This TCR beta chain was captured in a study of CD8 T cells in ankylosing spondylitis (dated by TCRdb to about 2017). At the level of the whole study: T cell receptor beta repertoires were profiled in healthy donors and ankylosing spondylitis patients so that disease-linked TCR variants could be found. In total, the full study cohort was made up of some 110 healthy donors and about two dozen ankylosing spondylitis patients. Samples of peripheral blood were taken, and for ankylosing spondylitis patients, synovial fluid was collected as well.

Reads for this sample came from an Illumina HiSeq 2500. Quantitative 5'-RACE with molecular barcodes was the method used to prepare the TCR beta libraries. The source study handled its data this way. A new computational method, built on a probabilistic model of VDJ rearrangement, was used to identify disease-linked TCR variants. Through fastp at Q25 and MiXCR, TCRdb rebuilt clones from the public reads, retaining in-frame beta chains. Under each unique CDR3 protein, matching rows form one entry showing the most common genes and DNA. The V and J calls follow TCRdb's processing rather than the paper's. Present in this sample are about 360,000 distinct CDR3 sequences, about 20% of which were seen just once. The ten largest make up less than 15% of the sample. Trimming takes 7 bases from V and 8 bases from J, and the germline ends sit 17 bases apart. The germline V gene specifies SQVTM as CDR1 and ANQGSEA as CDR2. The CDR3 covers 12 residues, taking in both the cysteine and the phenylalanine. Only CDR3 DNA is held: 36 bases, read in frame from base 1.

What the study reported, not specific to this receptor: Some motif variants were previously reported in synovial fluid and blood of reactive arthritis patients, suggesting common disease-initiation mechanisms. Blood from ankylosing spondylitis patients appeared to be characterized by a TCR beta motif composed of roughly 8 highly homologous amino acid variants. The disease-linked clones had a CD8+ phenotype and were found at relatively low frequencies in peripheral blood. According to the report, matched synovial fluid samples from ankylosing spondylitis patients were significantly enriched for the disease-linked clones.

With respect to this clonotype: Its recognized antigen is unknown. No qualities accompany the bases; no much larger clone lies one base away.

The chain was built from TRBV29-1 and TRBJ1-2, with the D segment identity uncertain. The sequenced sample was blood, either unsorted or a sorted T cell fraction (not recorded which). The receptor was derived from a male donor with ankylosing spondylitis or in good health (not recorded which). Here is the DNA: TGCAGCGCCAAATCCGTCTCGGAGGGCTACACCTTC. This sequence encodes CSAKSVSEGYTF. The CDR3, completed at both ends by the reference TRBV29-1 and TRBJ1-2 genes, gives the full variable domain SAVISQKPSRDICQRGTSLTIQCQVDSQVTMMFWYRQQPGQSLTLIATANQGSEATYESGFVIDKFPISRPNLTFSTLTVSNMSPEDSSIYLCSAKSVSEGYTFGSGTRLTVV.